This T cell receptor beta chain was captured in a study of blood T cell repertoires in COVID-19. Per the study methods: Using reference gene primer amplification, nucleated cell counts were estimated. Assay used: immunoSEQ multiplex PCR; TCRdb lists only in-frame clones, some missing. The V and J calls and clone size come from that table; D and trimming were worked out from the DNA. The data show about 480,000 clones, approximately 86% seen once. Participants spanned ages roughly 18 to 95 years and resided in about two dozen US areas. The sample comprised PBMCs or T cells enriched from blood (not recorded which). The TCR comes from a woman aged 55-75 years who had recovered from COVID-19.

The CDR3 loop reads CASRRGVTNEKLFF. The DNA of the CDR3 is TGTGCCAGCAGGCGGGGCGTAACTAATGAAAAACTGTTTTTT. This rearrangement joins TRBV6-5 to TRBJ1-4; D might be TRBD1 (5 bases). CDR1 MNHEY and CDR2 SVGAGI come from the germline V gene. This CDR3 contains 14 residues. V was cut by 6 bases and J by 1 base, with 9 bases left in between.